Shown below are 27 T cell receptor beta chains from a single sample sequenced in a study of regulatory T cells in long-lasting Graves disease listed by TCRdb under 2021. Receptor amplification or capture employed multiplex PCR. Sequencer: Illumina HiSeq 4000. To build TCR beta libraries, CDR3 regions were amplified by Arm-PCR using iRepertoire HTBI primers. TCRdb cleaned the public reads at Q25 with fastp, built clones with MiXCR and kept in-frame beta chains. Rows are combined by CDR3 protein, so each entry shows the most common genes and DNA. This sample holds approximately 470,000 distinct CDR3 sequences; about a sixth were observed only once. The top ten constitute approximately 12% of the sample. The time point label of this sample denotes: newly diagnosed GD, antithyroid drugs for less than 3 months. For both TCR sequencing and RNA sequencing, RNA was extracted from PBMCs using TRIzol. The same data also contributed to another study, on T cells in Graves' hyperthyroidism and ophthalmopathy.

Sequencing used peripheral blood mononuclear cells (PBMCs), obtained at new diagnosis, from a patient treated with antithyroid drugs. The receptors were sampled from a man aged 35 to 55 with Graves disease. Donor details come from another sample of the same person, matched by shared clones.

There are many counts of this clonotype. The chain uses TRBV28 and TRBJ1-1; D remains unclear. The V end lost 2 bases, the J end lost 0 bases, and 19 bases lay between the germline ends. There are 18 residues in the CDR3. Looked up from germline, CDR1 is MDHEN and CDR2 is SYDVKM. The CDR3 region is CASSLELRLQSMNTEAFF. In DNA, the CDR3 is TGTGCCAGCAGTTTAGAGCTTCGCTTACAATCCATGAACACTGAAGCTTTCTTT.

The rearrangement joins TRBV19 to TRBJ1-5; D is ambiguous. Between the trimmed V and J ends, which lost 2 bases and 5 bases, there was a span of 10 bases. The CDR3 is made up of 14 amino acids. The germline CDR1 and CDR2 sequences are LNHDA and SQIVND (reference sequence). This CDR3 reads CASSILQGYQPQHF. For the CDR3, the DNA is TGTGCCAGTAGTATACTACAAGGATATCAGCCCCAGCATTTT.

This clonotype was found a few times. The chain is built from TRBV27 and TRBJ2-7; D is ambiguous. Deletions cut 4 bases from V and 3 bases from J, with 13 bases between. Germline V gene lookup returns CDR1 MNHEY and CDR2 SMNVEV (reference sequence). The CDR3 length is 14 residues. The CDR3 DNA reads TGTGCCAGCAGTTCCCTGGGCGGCCGCTACGAGCAGTACTTC. Translating gives CASSSLGGRYEQYF.

This clonotype was observed many times. This chain joins TRBV12-3 or TRBV12-4 and TRBJ1-1, with unresolved D. The CDR3 runs to 13 residues. V was shortened by 6 bases and J by 1 base, with 9 bases between the two germline ends. This chain's CDR3 is CASSFGANTEAFF. The CDR3 coding sequence is TGTGCCAGCAGCTTTGGTGCGAACACTGAAGCTTTCTTT.

This clonotype was counted between two and nine times. The chain carries TRBV7-3 and TRBJ2-3; a possible D gene is TRBD1 (5 bases). The V gene lost 2 bases and the J gene lost 6 bases, with 15 bases spanning the gap. The CDR3 contains 15 residues. Germline loops: CDR1 SGHTA, CDR2 FQGTGA. The CDR3 DNA is TGTGCCAGCAGCTTAGGTGGGGCCAGGATGGATACGCAGTATTTT. It is translated as CASSLGGARMDTQYF.

This clonotype came up many times. V and J are TRBV11-2 and TRBJ2-2; possibly TRBD1 for D (5 bases). The CDR3 contains 16 residues. Trimming stripped 5 bases from V and 6 bases from J, with 19 bases between. The germline V gene encodes CDR1 SGHAT and CDR2 FQNNGV. CDR3 protein: CASSALSKGLAGELFF. The DNA of the CDR3 is TGTGCCAGCAGCGCCCTTTCTAAGGGGCTGGCCGGGGAGCTGTTTTTT.

This clonotype came up many times. The CDR3 here is CSARDPWGDETQYF. CDR3 DNA: TGCAGTGCTAGAGACCCTTGGGGGGACGAGACCCAGTACTTC. The J gene is TRBJ2-5, the V gene TRBV20-1, with a tentative D call TRBD2 (6 bases). Germline CDR1 reads DFQATT; CDR2 reads SNEGSKA (reference sequence). V was clipped by 0 bases and J by 5 bases, with 13 bases between them. The CDR3 is made up of 14 amino acids.

This clonotype has a handful of counts. The J gene is TRBJ2-1, the V gene TRBV20-1, with TRBD2 as a possible D gene (5 bases). Trimming stripped 1 base from V and 8 bases from J, with 9 bases between. This CDR3 spans 12 amino acids. Germline V gives CDR1 DFQATT, CDR2 SNEGSKA (reference sequence). DNA for the CDR3: TGCAGTGCTAGAGGGACTTACGATGAGCAGTTCTTC. Amino acid sequence: CSARGTYDEQFF.

There are many counts of this clonotype. V is TRBV18 and J is TRBJ2-1, with D hard to call. The CDR3 spans 12 residues. The V gene lost 4 bases and the J gene lost 9 bases, with 10 bases spanning the gap. Germline-derived CDR1 and CDR2 are KGHSH and LQKENI. The CDR3 sequence: CASSLTPVEQFF. The CDR3 DNA sequence: TGTGCCAGCTCACTAACTCCGGTTGAGCAGTTCTTC.

V gene TRBV29-1 combines with J gene TRBJ2-5, with D perhaps TRBD1 (6 bases). The CDR3 runs to 14 residues. V was shortened by 6 bases and J by 5 bases, with 19 bases between the two germline ends. Looked up from germline, CDR1 is SQVTM and CDR2 is ANQGSEA. The CDR3: CSVISTGPGETQYF. DNA of the CDR3: TGCAGCGTAATATCGACAGGTCCGGGGGAGACCCAGTACTTC. The variable domain in full, with the rest retrieved from reference TRBV29-1 and TRBJ2-5, is SAVISQKPSRDICQRGTSLTIQCQVDSQVTMMFWYRQQPGQSLTLIATANQGSEATYESGFVIDKFPISRPNLTFSTLTVSNMSPEDSSIYLCSVISTGPGETQYFGPGTRLLVL.

This clonotype appeared many times. The chain carries TRBV10-3 and TRBJ2-3; a weak D match, TRBD1 (5 bases). CDR3 size: 14 residues. The ends were cut back, 0 bases at V and 4 bases at J, with 8 bases in the middle. Germline CDR1 and CDR2: ENHRY and SYGVKD. This CDR3 is CAISESKGSDTQYF. CDR3 coding DNA: TGTGCCATCAGTGAGTCGAAGGGGTCAGATACGCAGTATTTT.

In this sample, this clonotype turned up many times. This sequence joins TRBV5-1 and TRBJ2-3; possible D gene TRBD1, 8 bases. This CDR3 has 14 amino acids. Between the trimmed V and J ends, which lost 3 bases and 5 bases, there was a span of 13 bases. The germline CDR1 and CDR2 sequences are SGHRS and YFSETQ. The DNA for the CDR3 is TGCGCCAGCAGCTCTACAGGGGGGGTAGATACGCAGTATTTT. Translated, it gives CASSSTGGVDTQYF. Full variable domain (missing parts from reference TRBV5-1 and TRBJ2-3): KAGVTQTPRYLIKTRGQQVTLSCSPISGHRSVSWYQQTPGQGLQFLFEYFSETQRNKGNFPGRFSGRQFSNSRSEMNVSTLELGDSALYLCASSSTGGVDTQYFGPGTRLTVL.

A few counts support this clonotype. The V gene is TRBV19, the J gene TRBJ1-2; 8 bases are shared with TRBD1. J gave up 6 bases and V 4 bases, and 4 bases lay outside the gene matches. Germline values: CDR1 LNHDA, CDR2 SQIVND (reference sequence). The CDR3 totals 13 residues. The CDR3 protein is CASSTQGANGYTF. Written as DNA, the CDR3 is TGTGCCAGTAGTACCCAGGGGGCAAATGGCTACACCTTC.

This clonotype has at least ten counts. The chain employs TRBV14 and TRBJ2-1; 8 bases agree with TRBD2. V shed 0 bases, J shed 0 bases, and the junction held 16 bases outside the gene matches. CDR3 length equals 21 residues. Per germline, CDR1 SGHDN and CDR2 FVKESK. CDR3 amino acids: CASSQDGGRGARTRSYNEQFF. DNA for the CDR3: TGTGCCAGCAGCCAAGACGGGGGGCGGGGGGCGAGAACCCGCTCCTACAATGAGCAGTTCTTC. Using reference TRBV14 and TRBJ2-1 for the parts outside the CDR3, the full variable domain is EAGVTQFPSHSVIEKGQTVTLRCDPISGHDNLYWYRRVMGKEIKFLLHFVKESKQDESGMPNNRFLAERTGGTYSTLKVQPAELEDSGVYFCASSQDGGRGARTRSYNEQFFGPGTRLTVL.

Ten or more counts support this clonotype. The chain combines TRBV11-2 with TRBJ2-3; 10 positions match TRBD2. The CDR3 is made up of 16 amino acids. The V gene's germline CDR1 is SGHAT and CDR2 FQNNGV. V lost 3 bases to trimming and J lost 2 bases; unmatched junction nucleotides: 5. CDR3 in DNA: TGTGCCAGCAGCTTTCCAGGACTAGCGGTCACAGATACGCAGTATTTT. Amino acids: CASSFPGLAVTDTQYF.

The table lists this clonotype with a few counts. This chain joins TRBV13 and TRBJ1-6; 8 nucleotides line up with TRBD1. V gave up 4 bases and J gave up 10 bases; unmatched junction bases: 15. Germline V gene sequence: CDR1 PRHDT, CDR2 FYEKMQ (reference sequence). CDR3 length equals 17 residues. CDR3 nucleotides: TGTGCCAGCAGCTCCGGGACAGGCTTAAGGGGTGCGTCACCCCTCCACTTT. It specifies CASSSGTGLRGASPLHF.

This clonotype showed up just a few times. The chain joins TRBV20-1 to TRBJ2-1; maybe TRBD2 (6 bases). There are 14 residues in the CDR3. V dropped 6 bases and J dropped 8 bases, with 20 bases sitting between them. Germline V gives CDR1 DFQATT, CDR2 SNEGSKA (reference sequence). CDR3 DNA sequence: TGCAGTGCCTCATTTGTGGGACTTAGCGATGAGCAGTTCTTC. It translates to CSASFVGLSDEQFF.

Ten or more counts support this clonotype. This rearrangement joins TRBV11-3 to TRBJ2-1; D ambiguous. In germline, CDR1 is SGHNT, CDR2 YENEEA. The CDR3 consists of 15 residues. V lost 2 bases and J lost 7, with 15 bases in between. CDR3 in DNA: TGTGCCAGCAGCTTAATAGGTAGAACGACGAATGAGCAGTTCTTC. This sequence encodes CASSLIGRTTNEQFF. Looking up the rest from reference TRBV11-3 and TRBJ2-1 gives the full variable domain: EAGVVQSPRYKIIEKKQPVAFWCNPISGHNTLYWYLQNLGQGPELLIRYENEEAVDDSQLPKDRFSAERLKGVDSTLKIQPAELGDSAVYLCASSLIGRTTNEQFFGPGTRLTVL.

The chain employs TRBV6-1 and TRBJ1-2; a possible D gene is TRBD1 (5 bases). The V end lost 10 bases, the J end lost 0 bases, and 12 bases lay between the germline ends. Germline CDR1 and CDR2: MNHNS and SASEGT. The CDR3 extends over 13 amino acids. CDR3 sequence (DNA): TGTGCCACCAAAGACAGCACTAACTATGGCTACACCTTC. Translating it yields CATKDSTNYGYTF.

This clonotype has a handful of counts. Compared with germline, one end of the junction differs, possibly owing to a read error. V usage is TRBV10-3 and J usage is TRBJ2-2; D is tentatively TRBD1 or TRBD2 (5 bases each). This CDR3 has 15 amino acids. The germline V gene has CDR1 ENHRY and CDR2 SYGVKD. This chain's CDR3 is CAISAFTMDTGELVF. DNA for the CDR3: TGTGCCATCAGTGCCTTTACTATGGACACCGGGGAGCTGGTTTTT.

This clonotype was seen ten or more times. The gene calls are TRBV5-1 and TRBJ2-7; D tentatively reads TRBD1 or TRBD2 (5 bases each). Per the germline V gene, CDR1 is SGHRS and CDR2 is YFSETQ. V lost 2 bases and J lost 0, with 15 bases in between. The CDR3 totals 16 residues. The chain's CDR3 is CASSFSTGTGSYEQYF. DNA for the CDR3: TGCGCCAGCAGCTTTTCGACCGGGACGGGCTCCTACGAGCAGTACTTC.

The CDR3 sequence: CASSISSGGETQYF. CDR3 DNA sequence: TGTGCCAGTAGTATTTCGTCAGGAGGGGAGACCCAGTACTTC. The V gene is TRBV19, the J gene TRBJ2-5; weak D call: TRBD2 (6 bases). Germline V gene lookup returns CDR1 LNHDA and CDR2 SQIVND (reference sequence). Between the trimmed V and J ends, which lost 3 bases and 5 bases, there was a span of 13 bases. The CDR3 runs to 14 residues.

The genes are TRBV5-1 and TRBJ2-5; TRBD2 matches at 9 bases. Germline V gene lookup returns CDR1 SGHRS and CDR2 YFSETQ. This CDR3 spans 15 amino acids. With 4 bases clipped from V and 6 bases from J, the junction kept 10 bases outside the gene matches. The CDR3 region is CASSRGAGGQQTQYF. Here the CDR3 DNA reads TGCGCCAGCAGCCGGGGCGCGGGAGGGCAACAGACCCAGTACTTC.

In DNA, the CDR3 is TGTGCCAGCAGCCCTCAGGGGGCGGGCTATGGCTACACCTTC. It encodes CASSPQGAGYGYTF. The chain has TRBV4-2 and TRBJ1-2, with TRBD1 matching over 8 bases. J lost 4 bases, V lost 4 bases, and 5 bases had no gene match. The germline V gene has CDR1 LGHNA and CDR2 YNFKEQ. This CDR3 region has 14 residues.

At least ten counts were recorded for this clonotype. The V call is TRBV20-1, the J call TRBJ2-2, with 9 positions matching TRBD2. Germline values: CDR1 DFQATT, CDR2 SNEGSKA (reference sequence). The CDR3 loop spans 13 amino acids. CDR3 coding DNA: TGCCGCGGACTAGCGACGAACACCGGGGAGCTGTTTTTT. Its translation is CRGLATNTGELFF.

The genes are TRBV7-9 and TRBJ1-5; TRBD1 matches 8 bases. V lost 4 bases, J lost 4 bases, and 6 bases stayed unmatched. Looked up from germline, CDR1 is SEHNR and CDR2 is FQNEAQ (reference sequence). The CDR3 consists of 15 residues. The CDR3 loop is CASSSDREGNQPQHF. The CDR3 region has the DNA TGTGCCAGCAGCTCGGACAGGGAGGGAAATCAGCCCCAGCATTTT.

Details on this clonotype: At one end, the junction sequence differs from germline, possibly due to a read error. The J gene is TRBJ2-7, the V gene TRBV18; the D call may be TRBD1 or TRBD2 (5 bases each). The CDR3 is made up of 14 amino acids. The germline gives CDR1 KGHSH, CDR2 LQKENI. CDR3 coding DNA: TGTGCCAGCTCCCCACCAGGGACGGCCTACGAGCAGTGCTTC. It specifies CASSPPGTAYEQCF.